Listed below are T cell receptor beta chains from one sample, sequenced in a study of blood T cells in healthy people across ages. MiXCR was run by TCRdb on the 5' RACE reads, yielding one entry per CDR3 protein. The sample records 650,000 to 800,000 distinct CDR3 sequences, about 51% being singletons. Sequenced sample: blood. The receptors here all came from a woman older than 75 in good health. CDR3s include the opening cysteine and the closing phenylalanine or tryptophan. The D gene is left open where the match is weak. Not every row has a clone size; where given, it reads once, few, many or a size class.

>TRBV5-1|TRBJ1-2|-|13|few
CASSVYQGLGYTF
TGCGCCAGCAGCGTGTATCAGGGACTCGGCTACACCTTC
>TRBV9|TRBJ2-1|-|14|many
CASSPRTYSYEQFF
TGTGCCAGCAGCCCCCGGACCTACAGCTATGAGCAGTTCTTC
>TRBV4-1|TRBJ1-2|-|14|-
CASSHPGAAYGYTF
TGCGCCAGCAGCCACCCGGGGGCGGCCTATGGCTACACCTTC
>TRBV20-1|TRBJ2-1|-|16|-
CSARSGSAGVYNEQFF
TGCAGTGCTAGAAGCGGGTCGGCGGGCGTTTACAATGAGCAGTTCTTC
>TRBV5-1|TRBJ2-3|-|15|-
CASSRTAARGDTQYF
TGCGCCAGCAGCCGGACAGCGGCCAGGGGAGATACGCAGTATTTT
>TRBV10-3|TRBJ2-7|TRBD1|14|-
CASTPGDRPYEQYF
TGTGCCTCTACCCCAGGGGACAGACCCTACGAGCAGTACTTC
>TRBV4-1|TRBJ2-3|-|16|-
CASSLQGEPGTDTQYF
TGCGCCAGCAGCCTACAAGGGGAGCCAGGCACAGATACGCAGTATTTT
>TRBV20-1|TRBJ2-5|-|13|many
CSAKRGVQETQYF
TGCAGTGCTAAGAGGGGCGTCCAAGAGACCCAGTACTTC
>TRBV2|TRBJ2-1|TRBD2|12|few
CASAGGINEQFF
TGTGCCAGCGCGGGAGGGATAAATGAGCAGTTCTTC
>TRBV28|TRBJ2-5|-|15|few
CASSLYSVGQETQYF
TGTGCCAGCAGTTTATATTCGGTAGGCCAAGAGACCCAGTACTTC
>TRBV20-1|TRBJ2-7|-|14|once
CSARDPAVPYEQYF
TGCAGTGCTAGAGATCCGGCGGTGCCCTACGAGCAGTACTTC
>TRBV21-1|TRBJ2-7|-|13|-
CASSKASGYEQYF
TGTGCCAGCAGCAAGGCTAGCGGCTACGAGCAGTACTTC
>TRBV12-3/TRBV12-4|TRBJ1-6|-|15|-
CASSFSGLGNSPLHF
TGTGCCAGCAGTTTCTCGGGTTTGGGTAATTCACCCCTCCACTTT
>TRBV7-9|TRBJ1-3|-|16|-
CASSPAPGCSGNTIYF
TGTGCCAGCTCCCCCGCCCCGGGATGCTCTGGAAACACCATATATTTT
>TRBV10-3|TRBJ2-3|-|12|-
CAISERTDTQYF
TGTGCCATCAGTGAGCGGACAGATACGCAGTATTTT
>TRBV4-3|TRBJ1-2|TRBD1|16|-
CASSQGSRGQGYGYTF
TGCGCCAGCAGCCAGGGTTCCAGGGGGCAGGGCTATGGCTACACCTTC
>TRBV21-1|TRBJ2-1|-|12|once
CATGLTSSEQFF
TGTGCCACCGGCCTAACTAGCTCTGAGCAGTTCTTC
>TRBV29-1|TRBJ1-1|TRBD1|15|-
CSVLLRGTGDTEAFF
TGCAGCGTTCTCCTAAGGGGTACAGGGGACACTGAAGCTTTCTTT
>TRBV7-8|TRBJ2-5|-|14|-
CASSPGRQGETQYF
TGTGCCAGCAGCCCAGGGCGGCAGGGGGAGACCCAGTACTTC
>TRBV27|TRBJ1-1|TRBD1|15|few
CASSYSGTGYTEAFF
TGTGCCAGCAGTTACTCCGGGACAGGGTACACTGAAGCTTTCTTT
>TRBV14|TRBJ2-1|-|16|-
CASSQGVREFHNEQFF
TGTGCCAGCAGCCAAGGCGTCAGGGAATTCCACAATGAGCAGTTCTTC
>TRBV20-1|TRBJ2-1|TRBD2|14|-
CSARGTSGLDGQFF
TGCAGTGCTAGGGGGACTAGCGGGCTTGATGGGCAGTTCTTC
>TRBV7-2|TRBJ2-7|-|16|once
CASRRYPDQGGYEQYF
TGTGCCAGCAGGCGCTACCCCGACCAAGGGGGCTACGAGCAGTACTTC
>TRBV5-1|TRBJ1-5|-|14|-
CATSGNRPNRPQHF
TGCGCCACTTCAGGGAACAGGCCCAATCGGCCCCAGCATTTT
>TRBV2|TRBJ2-2|TRBD1|15|-
CASSETGGDTGELFF
TGTGCCAGCAGTGAAACAGGGGGCGACACCGGGGAGCTGTTTTTT
>TRBV20-1|TRBJ1-4|-|14|once
CGAKRTDNNEKLFF
TGCGGTGCTAAAAGGACAGACAACAATGAAAAACTGTTTTTT
>TRBV6-2/TRBV6-3|TRBJ2-5|TRBD2|14|-
CASSSGTSIETQYF
TGTGCCAGCAGTTCCGGGACTAGCATCGAGACCCAGTACTTC
>TRBV9|TRBJ2-7|-|14|-
CASSPRWESYEQYF
TGTGCCAGCAGCCCGAGGTGGGAATCCTACGAGCAGTACTTC
>TRBV5-1|TRBJ2-2|-|16|-
CASTPMLPSGTGELFF
TGCGCCAGCACACCAATGCTTCCATCGGGCACCGGGGAGCTGTTTTTT
>TRBV3-1|TRBJ2-7|TRBD1|15|-
CASGGLETGDNEQYF
TGTGCCAGCGGCGGGCTGGAGACAGGGGACAATGAGCAGTACTTC
>TRBV20-1|TRBJ2-3|-|13|many
CSARGPSTDTQYF
TGCAGTGCTAGAGGTCCTAGCACAGATACGCAGTATTTT
>TRBV9|TRBJ2-2|-|12|-
CASSDGTGELFF
TGTGCCAGCAGCGATGGAACCGGGGAGCTGTTTTTT
>TRBV20-1|TRBJ2-5|-|14|-
CSASSGSSYDEQYF
TGCAGTGCTAGCAGCGGTAGCTCCTACGATGAGCAGTACTTC
>TRBV11-1|TRBJ2-1|-|11|many
CASSLGTSEFF
TGTGCCAGCAGCTTAGGGACCTCGGAGTTCTTC
>TRBV19|TRBJ2-3|TRBD1|14|-
CAIAQGAGTDTQYF
TGTGCCATTGCACAGGGGGCGGGCACAGATACGCAGTATTTT
>TRBV5-1|TRBJ1-2|-|14|-
CASSLGGENDGYTF
TGCGCCAGCAGCTTGGGGGGGGAAAACGATGGCTACACCTTC
>TRBV20-1|TRBJ1-1|TRBD1|15|-
CSARDRGRGNTEAFF
TGCAGTGCTAGGGACAGGGGGCGCGGGAACACTGAAGCTTTCTTT
>TRBV6-6|TRBJ2-7|-|14|many
CASTPSAGRNEQYF
TGTGCCAGCACCCCTAGTGCGGGTCGGAACGAGCAGTACTTC
>TRBV10-3|TRBJ2-1|-|16|few
CAITPRGTETGNEQFF
TGTGCCATTACCCCGAGGGGGACCGAGACGGGGAATGAGCAGTTCTTC
>TRBV20-1|TRBJ2-3|TRBD2|14|-
CSARGRGVADTQYF
TGCAGTGCTAGAGGCCGGGGGGTGGCAGATACGCAGTATTTT
>TRBV12-3/TRBV12-4|TRBJ1-4|-|13|-
CASSDGLGEKLFF
TGTGCCAGCAGTGACGGTCTTGGAGAAAAACTGTTTTTT
>TRBV29-1|TRBJ2-5|TRBD1|14|many
CSVEPGQAQETQYF
TGCAGCGTTGAACCCGGACAGGCACAAGAGACCCAGTACTTC
>TRBV15|TRBJ2-1|-|15|-
CATSRDRGSANEQFF
TGTGCCACCAGCAGAGATAGGGGGAGTGCTAATGAGCAGTTCTTC
>TRBV6-2/TRBV6-3|TRBJ2-4|-|17|few
CASSYPGGGSFKNIQYF
TGTGCCAGCAGTTACCCCGGAGGGGGGAGCTTCAAAAACATTCAGTACTTC
>TRBV29-1|TRBJ1-5|TRBD1|14|-
CSVSGTGLDQPQHF
TGCAGCGTTTCGGGGACAGGCTTAGATCAGCCCCAGCATTTT
>TRBV27|TRBJ2-7|TRBD2|12|-
CASSFRGGEQYF
TGTGCCAGCAGTTTCCGGGGGGGCGAGCAGTACTTC
>TRBV29-1|TRBJ2-1|TRBD2|15|-
CSVTSAGGRYNEQFF
TGCAGCGTTACAAGTGCGGGGGGGCGGTACAATGAGCAGTTCTTC
>TRBV9|TRBJ2-7|TRBD1|14|-
CASSPRTGVAEQYF
TGTGCCAGCAGCCCACGGACAGGCGTGGCCGAGCAGTACTTC
>TRBV6-1|TRBJ2-7|TRBD1|16|-
CASVLTPGQGTNEQYF
TGTGCCAGCGTACTAACCCCGGGACAGGGGACAAACGAGCAGTACTTC
>TRBV28|TRBJ2-5|TRBD1|15|-
CASRPGTALGETQYF
TGTGCCAGCCGACCCGGGACAGCGTTGGGGGAGACCCAGTACTTC
>TRBV12-3/TRBV12-4|TRBJ1-5|TRBD1|13|once
CASSSGGRQPQHF
TGTGCCAGCAGTTCAGGGGGCCGTCAGCCCCAGCATTTT
>TRBV27|TRBJ2-6|-|12|-
CASLTGGNVLTF
TGTGCCAGCCTCACGGGCGGCAACGTCCTGACTTTC
>TRBV9|TRBJ1-1|-|15|-
CASSARGGLDTEAFF
TGTGCCAGCAGCGCCCGTGGGGGGCTCGACACTGAAGCTTTCTTT
>TRBV15|TRBJ1-1|TRBD1|15|-
CATRQEDRRNTEAFF
TGTGCCACCAGACAAGAGGACAGGAGGAACACTGAAGCTTTCTTT
>TRBV6-1|TRBJ2-7|TRBD1|15|-
CASREGQGASYEQYF
TGTGCCAGCAGAGAGGGACAGGGGGCATCCTACGAGCAGTACTTC
>TRBV10-3|TRBJ2-6|TRBD1|17|many
CASAEGQRSSGANVLTF
TGTGCCAGCGCCGAGGGACAGAGGAGCTCTGGGGCCAACGTCCTGACTTTC
>TRBV5-1|TRBJ2-7|-|14|few
CASSFGGHNRRQYF
TGCGCCAGCAGCTTCGGCGGCCACAACAGGAGGCAGTACTTC